Included here is one T cell receptor beta chain sequence, with context. This receptor's antigen is unknown. Base qualities are missing; no much larger clone stands one base away. From the cysteine up to the phenylalanine, the CDR3 has a length of 16 residues. Only the CDR3 DNA is retained, 48 bases long and in frame from the first base. The germline ends are 15 bases apart after V is trimmed by 3 bases and J by 0 bases. CDR1 and CDR2 were assigned from the germline V gene (reference sequence) as SGHNT and YYREEE. The sample originates from a study of blood T cells in healthy people across ages (dated by TCRdb to between 2014 and 2017). Background on the whole study: Template switching captured roughly one uniquely barcoded TCR beta cDNA molecule per two T cells in model experiments. Using the same blood draw, the study looked at two additional independent replicas of 1 million unique cDNA reads for two donors, one aged 18 to 29 and the other aged 80 or older. Four age groups were formed from the donors: young (average roughly 15 years), middle-aged (just under 40), aged (around 62) and long-lived (more than 75). The study measured age-related changes in TCR beta repertoire diversity using deep sequencing normalized with unique cDNA molecular identifiers. To avoid experimental bias, donors of different ages were randomly spread across the sequencing lanes. Findings and caveats that apply to the study as a whole: The percentage of naive T cells measured by flow cytometry correlated strongly with observed TCR beta diversity. Since profiling was done on bulk unsorted PBMCs, naive and antigen-experienced compartments could not be conclusively compared. Observed TCR beta diversity per million T cells fell roughly linearly with age, and a significant reduction was already apparent by age about 36. Estimates of total diversity from one million sequenced T cells were regarded as lower bounds and underestimates. Compared with the aged group, the long-lived group had more naive CD4+ T cells, fewer expanded clones and increased TCR diversity, suggesting age selection. Because the CMV infection status of the donors was unknown, age-related changes in expanded clonotypes may potentially have been confounded.

The library was prepared using 5' RACE. The sequencing machine was an Illumina HiSeq 2500. The second PCR ran for about 7 to 11 cycles and used a J-beta primer mix along with a sample-barcoded 5' primer. Each TCR beta cDNA molecule received a unique molecular identifier from a template-switch 5' adaptor carrying 12 random nucleotides. Each sample yielded at least 2.5 million CDR3-containing paired-end reads. All of the RNA was converted into first-strand cDNA using the Mint cDNA synthesis kit, with a TRBC-specific oligonucleotide serving as the primer. Following uracil-DNA glycosylase treatment, all cDNA underwent a first 18-cycle PCR with the universal primers M1SS and BC2_uni_R. As for the original processing: Normalization of each sample was performed by random selection of 1 million high-quality reads, each carrying a distinct molecular identifier. Reads sharing molecular identifiers were discarded rather than binned into consensus sequences. MiTCR, with a Q25 quality threshold and the strictest error-elimination algorithm, was used for CDR3 identification, clonotype clustering and error correction. A nonparametric unseen species model with Euler transformation was used to estimate a lower bound on total TCR beta diversity. TCRdb handled the public reads itself, with Q25 trimming in fastp and clone calling in MiXCR, and kept productive beta chains. Rows matching on CDR3 protein sequence are summarized as one entry with the most common DNA and genes. These V and J calls originate from TCRdb's pipeline instead of the authors' own analysis. The sample table lists about 1.8 million distinct CDR3 sequences, roughly 52% of them with a count of one. The ten largest make up less than 2.5% of the sample.

Systemically healthy Caucasian individuals from Russia, 35 to 50 in total and aged about 6 to 100 years, were included as donors. Each donor gave about 10 milliliters of peripheral blood, drawn into EDTA-treated Vacutainer tubes. Ficoll-Paque density-gradient centrifugation was used to isolate PBMCs, with at least 7 million obtained per sample. Trizol reagent was used to extract total RNA from the PBMCs, yielding at least 5.5 micrograms per sample. For every donor, an aliquot of PBMCs went through flow cytometry to measure the percentages of naive CD45RAhigh/CD27high T cells. The chain joins TRBV5-4 to TRBJ2-5; TRBD2 is a possible D gene, resting on 5 matching bases. The material sequenced was blood. This sequence was found in a woman between 40 and 55 years old in good health. The CDR3 has the sequence CASSSGITRDQETQYF. Here is the DNA: TGTGCCAGCAGCTCGGGCATAACTAGAGACCAAGAGACCCAGTACTTC.